The text below deals with one T cell receptor (beta chain). The sample originates from a study of blood T cells in healthy people across ages. A second PCR, run for about 6 to 12 cycles, used a sample-barcoded 5' primer plus a J-beta primer mix. TCRdb fed the 5' RACE reads into MiXCR, producing one record per CDR3 protein. The table has approximately 820,000 distinct CDR3 sequences, under 45% seen once. V was shortened by 4 bases and J by 1 base, with 11 bases between the two germline ends. The CDR3 has 14 residues. This sequence joins TRBV12-3 or TRBV12-4 and TRBJ2-7; D is possibly TRBD1 or TRBD2 (5 bases each). The sequence was collected from a man aged 55 to 69 in good health. The sequencing input was blood. DNA of the CDR3: TGTGCCAGCAGTTCCGGGACGAAATCCTACGAGCAGTACTTC. Translation: CASSSGTKSYEQYF.